The TCR beta chain under discussion was sequenced for a study of blood T cell repertoires in COVID-19. At the level of the study: Italy, Spain and the United States were the sources of the convalescent and acute COVID-19 samples.

The authors' processing: Scientists estimated how many nucleated cells there were by amplifying reference gene primers. This table comes from immunoSEQ multiplex PCR, and its TCRdb copy is limited to in-frame clones, with some not included. V and J calls and clone size are those listed in that table; D and trimming were worked out from the DNA. The data show 300,000 to 400,000 clones, roughly 88% seen once. This CDR3 is 18 amino acids long. CDR1 and CDR2 from the germline V gene are MDHEN and SYDVKM. V gave up 3 bases and J gave up 4 bases; unmatched junction bases: 15. This study enrolled people aged roughly 18 to 100 from about two dozen US geographic areas.

The sample was PBMCs or T cells enriched from blood (not recorded which). The origin of this receptor is a man aged 25-45 years who had recovered from COVID-19. The chain has TRBV28 and TRBJ2-3; the match to TRBD1 covers 8 bases. In DNA form, the CDR3 reads TGTGCCAGCAGTTTTCCTCCGGCAGGGGGCGAATATGCAGATACGCAGTATTTT. Translation: CASSFPPAGGEYADTQYF.